Listed here are 20 T cell receptor beta chains from one sample, sequenced in a study of tumor-infiltrating lymphocytes in primary liver carcinoma. The study extracted blood RNA from unsorted whole blood and also extracted germline DNA. Starting from around 0.45 ug of total RNA, TCR beta cDNA was produced with a primer in the constant region. Investigators got TCR beta libraries out of three nested multiplex PCR rounds, done with slightly modified ARM-PCR. The study ran its first two PCR rounds for nine to eleven cycles each, using TRBV1-TRBV30 forward primers and a C-beta reverse primer. A single record per CDR3 protein comes from TCRdb applying MiXCR to the multiplex PCR reads. The data contain about 180,000 distinct CDR3 sequences, over 50% of them seen just once; the ten biggest clones take up approximately 70%. The sequenced material came from peripheral blood. The origin of the receptors is a man aged 35-49 years with primary liver carcinoma and hepatitis B virus infection.

This chain links TRBV29-1 with TRBJ2-1, with D perhaps TRBD2 (5 bases). V was cut by 0 bases and J by 6 bases, with 9 bases left in between. Germline CDR1 and CDR2: SQVTM and ANQGSEA. The CDR3 contains 13 residues. The CDR3 here is CSVEDIARNEQFF. CDR3 DNA: TGCAGCGTTGAAGACATAGCGCGCAATGAGCAGTTCTTC.

As to this clonotype: Being one base from a much bigger clone, this may be a read error. This chain joins TRBV6-1 and TRBJ2-3; TRBD2 agrees at 7 bases. The CDR3 sequence is 14 residues long. Germline V CDR1 and CDR2: MNHNS, SASEGT. The CDR3 DNA sequence: TGTGCCAGTTGTAAGGGAGGGTTCGCAGATAGGCAGTATTTT. Its translation: CASCKGGFADRQYF.

V is TRBV6-6 and J is TRBJ2-7, with TRBD2 matching over 11 bases. The CDR3 runs 14 residues. The trim removed 7 bases at V and 2 bases at J, leaving 4 bases unmatched. Germline V gene sequence: CDR1 MNHNY, CDR2 SVGAGI (reference sequence). Here the CDR3 reads CASIGTSGTYEQYF. CDR3 nucleotide sequence: TGTGCCAGCATCGGGACTAGCGGAACCTACGAGCAGTACTTC.

With regard to this clonotype: At one boundary the junction diverges from the germline segment, which might be a read error. The rearrangement links TRBV29-1 to TRBJ2-3; 7 bases are shared with TRBD1. CDR1 is SQVTM, CDR2 ANQGSEA, per germline. CDR3 size: 12 residues. In DNA form, the CDR3 reads TGCAGCGTCCTGAAGGGGGCAGATACGCACTATTTT. Its protein product is CSVLKGADTHYF.

The V and J genes are TRBV7-8 and TRBJ1-1, with 7 bases lining up with TRBD1. Germline V lookup: CDR1 SGHVS, CDR2 FQNEAQ. V shed 5 bases and J 4 bases; nucleotides not matched to a gene: 13. The CDR3 contains 16 residues. CDR3 nucleotide sequence: TGTGCCAGCAGCCCACGAGCAGGGGGAATGAGCACTGAAGCTTTCTTT. Translating gives CASSPRAGGMSTEAFF.

V usage is TRBV5-5 and J usage is TRBJ2-1; a possible D gene is TRBD2 (5 bases). The V end was cut by 0 bases, the J end by 9 bases, with 16 bases between. The CDR3 sequence is 15 residues long. Germline assignment: CDR1 SGHKS and CDR2 YYEKEE (reference sequence). The CDR3 DNA is TGTGCCAGCAGCTTGGGAGCGGAACTTAACAGTGAGCAGTTCTTC. It specifies CASSLGAELNSEQFF.

This clonotype occurred a few times. The chain links TRBV6-1 to TRBJ2-7; D not certain. V was shortened by 5 bases and J by 6 bases, with 8 bases between the two germline ends. CDR3 length: 11 residues. Germline V lookup: CDR1 MNHNS, CDR2 SASEGT. CDR3 DNA sequence: TGTGCCAGCAGTACCCGACCCGAGCAGTACTTC. Translated, it gives CASSTRPEQYF.

This clonotype has at least ten counts. The V and J genes are TRBV28 and TRBJ2-1; D not certain. CDR1 MDHEN and CDR2 SYDVKM come from the germline V gene. The ends were cut back, 3 bases at V and 1 base at J, with 7 bases in the middle. The CDR3 is 14 residues long. The DNA for the CDR3 is TGTGCCAGCAGTTTGAGTCTTTCCTACAATGAGCAGTTCTTC. Its protein product is CASSLSLSYNEQFF.

This chain joins TRBV5-6 and TRBJ1-2; D remains ambiguous. The V gene's germline CDR1 is SGHDT and CDR2 YYEEEE. This CDR3 has 13 residues. Trimming left V 4 bases short and J 7 bases short, with 14 bases between. Here the CDR3 DNA reads TGTGCCAGCAGCCGAGCAAGGGTCGGTGGCTACACCTTC. It is translated as CASSRARVGGYTF.

With respect to this clonotype: At one end, the junction sequence differs from germline, possibly due to a read error. The chain links TRBV11-2 to TRBJ2-1; 8 positions agree with TRBD2. From germline, CDR1 is SGHAT and CDR2 FQNNGV. This CDR3 region has 16 residues. CDR3 protein: CVSRLGIGLAVGEQFF. CDR3 nucleotides: TGTGTCAGCAGGTTGGGTATCGGACTAGCCGTGGGTGAGCAGTTCTTC.

V usage is TRBV29-1 and J usage is TRBJ2-7, with 9 positions matching TRBD1. Per germline, CDR1 SQVTM and CDR2 ANQGSEA. V trimming: 4 bases; J trimming: 6 bases; junction bases outside the gene matches: 7. This CDR3 is built from 13 residues. This CDR3 reads CSVAGQGKAEQYF. Here the CDR3 DNA reads TGCAGCGTTGCTGGACAGGGGAAAGCCGAGCAGTACTTC.

In this sample, this clonotype turned up once. A much more abundant neighbour one base away suggests this may be a read error. The chain links TRBV29-1 to TRBJ2-5, with no clear D. The CDR3 is 14 amino acids. The V gene's germline CDR1 is SQVTM and CDR2 ANQGSEA. The chain's CDR3 is CSIEYVGSQETQYF. The CDR3 DNA follows: TGCAGCATTGAATATGTGGGCAGCCAAGAGACCCAGTACTTC.

This clonotype was counted between two and nine times. The chain employs TRBV6-5 and TRBJ2-1; D is uncertain. Per the germline V gene, CDR1 is MNHEY and CDR2 is SVGAGI. The CDR3 contains 16 residues. Trimming stripped 0 bases from V and 0 bases from J, with 9 bases between. The CDR3 sequence: CASSYSDPNSYNEQFF. The CDR3 DNA is TGTGCCAGCAGTTACTCGGATCCAAACTCCTACAATGAGCAGTTCTTC.

The sample holds a few counts of this clonotype. V gene TRBV29-1 combines with J gene TRBJ2-5; D is unresolved. V lost 3 bases, J lost 5 bases, and 16 bases lay in between. The CDR3 totals 14 residues. CDR1 and CDR2 (germline): SQVTM, ANQGSEA. In DNA, the CDR3 is TGCAGCGTTGACAGCAGGTCCAATCGGGAGACCCAGTACTTC. Protein: CSVDSRSNRETQYF. The full variable domain, completed using reference TRBV29-1 and TRBJ2-5, is SAVISQKPSRDICQRGTSLTIQCQVDSQVTMMFWYRQQPGQSLTLIATANQGSEATYESGFVIDKFPISRPNLTFSTLTVSNMSPEDSSIYLCSVDSRSNRETQYFGPGTRLLVL.

The chain is built from TRBV12-3 or TRBV12-4 and TRBJ1-1, with 8 bases that match TRBD1. J was trimmed by 6 bases and V by 0 bases; bases with no gene match: 3. The CDR3 is 14 amino acids. The CDR3 here is CASSLAHRGAEAFF. CDR3 coding DNA: TGTGCCAGCAGTTTAGCCCACAGGGGGGCTGAAGCTTTCTTT.

A single count supports this clonotype. The CDR3 end shows no conserved phenylalanine or tryptophan, and so a read error is likely. V gene TRBV11-2 combines with J gene TRBJ2-5, with 7 nucleotides matching TRBD1. The CDR3 contains 15 residues. V trimming: 2 bases; J trimming: 6 bases; junction bases outside the gene matches: 9. Germline loops: CDR1 SGHAT, CDR2 FQNNGV. The CDR3 here is CASSLWLDRTKTQYL. In DNA, the CDR3 is TGTGCCAGCAGCTTATGGCTGGACAGGACAAAGACCCAGTACCTT.

The chain uses TRBV28 and TRBJ1-1; TRBD1 matches 7 bases. With V trimmed by 5 bases and J by 4 bases, 4 bases remained unmatched. Germline V gene data show CDR1 as MDHEN and CDR2 as SYDVKM. CDR3 size: 13 residues. The CDR3 sequence is CASSQGVFTEAFF. Written as DNA, the CDR3 is TGTGCCAGCAGTCAGGGGGTTTTCACTGAAGCTTTCTTT.

The V and J genes are TRBV28 and TRBJ2-7; the match to TRBD2 covers 11 bases. V trimming: 3 bases; J trimming: 2 bases; junction bases outside the gene matches: 9. This CDR3 comprises 17 residues. Germline V lookup: CDR1 MDHEN, CDR2 SYDVKM. CDR3 sequence: CASSFSGRDLGAYEQYF. The DNA of the CDR3 is TGTGCCAGCAGTTTTAGCGGGAGGGATCTAGGAGCCTACGAGCAGTACTTC.

The V call is TRBV14, the J call TRBJ1-1; 7 bases agree with TRBD1. Germline lookup yields CDR1 SGHDN and CDR2 FVKESK. This CDR3 is built from 13 residues. V dropped 1 base and J dropped 10; count of bases not matched to a gene: 6. CDR3 nucleotide sequence: TGTGCCAGCAGCCAAGCGACAGGGATTGTAGCTTTCTTT. It is translated as CASSQATGIVAFF.

The rearrangement links TRBV12-3 or TRBV12-4 to TRBJ2-5; D unresolved. The length of the CDR3 is 13 residues. Trimming pared 4 bases from V and 2 bases from J, leaving 8 bases between. The CDR3 DNA reads TGTGCCAGCAGTTCGCCCGAGCAAGAGACCCAGTACTTC. Translated, it gives CASSSPEQETQYF.